The 10 T cell receptor beta chains listed next were all sequenced from one sample in a study of T cells and Merkel cell carcinoma outcomes. Assay: immunoSEQ multiplex PCR; the TCRdb copy retains only in-frame clones and omits some. Seen here are over 2,000 clones, more than 75% observed once, and the top ten hold 6.6%. Sequencing input: tumor tissue from Merkel cell carcinoma. The receptor source for this set is a human donor with Merkel cell carcinoma.

This clone appeared a single time. The chain employs TRBV9 and TRBJ1-1; TRBD1 matches 8 bases. CDR1 is SGDLS and CDR2 is YYNGEE in the germline V gene. The CDR3 is made up of 14 amino acids. Unmatched junction bases numbered 4, after V lost 2 bases and J lost 4 bases. CDR3 coding DNA: TGTGCCAGCAGCGTTACGACAGGGGCCACTGAAGCTTTCTTT. This gives the protein CASSVTTGATEAFF.

The chain combines TRBV25-1 with TRBJ2-1; 8 nucleotides match TRBD1. CDR3 length: 15 residues. V dropped 3 bases and J dropped 8; count of bases not matched to a gene: 9. CDR1 and CDR2 (germline): MGHDK, SYGVNS. DNA for the CDR3: TGTGCCAGCAGTGATCGGACAGGGAGAGAAGATGAGCAGTTCTTC. It yields the protein CASSDRTGREDEQFF.

The chain carries TRBV9 and TRBJ2-1, with D possibly being TRBD2 (6 bases). Trimming took 4 bases from V and 1 from J, leaving 18 bases between them. Germline CDR1 reads SGDLS; CDR2 reads YYNGEE. The CDR3 consists of 17 residues. Written as DNA, the CDR3 is TGTGCCAGCAGCCTTGGTCCATCAGCGGGTTCCTACAATGAGCAGTTCTTC. Amino acids: CASSLGPSAGSYNEQFF.

V usage is TRBV6-6 and J usage is TRBJ2-7; the match to TRBD1 covers 7 bases. The ends lost 2 bases at V and 3 bases at J; junction bases unmatched: 7. This CDR3 contains 15 residues. The V gene's germline CDR1 is MNHNY and CDR2 SVGAGI (reference sequence). The CDR3 DNA sequence: TGTGCCAGCAGTTACGGGTCAGGGGGTATCTACGAGCAGTACTTC. As protein: CASSYGSGGIYEQYF.

The chain is built from TRBV5-1 and TRBJ2-7, with 10 bases lining up with TRBD1. Germline V gene data show CDR1 as SGHRS and CDR2 as YFSETQ. CDR3 length: 14 amino acids. With V trimmed by 3 bases and J by 6 bases, 6 bases remained unmatched. The DNA of the CDR3 is TGCGCCAGCAGCTCGACGACAGGGGGCGCCGAGCAGTACTTC. It codes for CASSSTTGGAEQYF.

The chain joins TRBV5-1 to TRBJ2-3; D is perhaps TRBD1 (5 bases). CDR1 is SGHRS and CDR2 is YFSETQ in the germline V gene. V lost 1 base to trimming and J lost 0 bases, with 9 bases between them. The CDR3 contains 15 residues. The CDR3 DNA reads TGCGCCAGCAGCTTGACAGGAACTAGCACAGATACGCAGTATTTT. Its translation: CASSLTGTSTDTQYF.

The chain uses TRBV6-5 and TRBJ1-1; D remains unclear. The V end was cut by 6 bases, the J end by 0 bases, with 2 bases between. The CDR3 consists of 11 residues. Germline CDR1 MNHEY, CDR2 SVGAGI. CDR3 sequence: CASRLNTEAFF. The CDR3 DNA reads TGTGCCAGCAGATTGAACACTGAAGCTTTCTTT.

The chain recombines TRBV5-6 with TRBJ2-7, with no clear D. The CDR3 has 15 residues. Looked up from germline, CDR1 is SGHDT and CDR2 is YYEEEE. Trimming left V 1 base short and J 0 bases short, with 11 bases between. The CDR3 nucleotides read TGTGCCAGCAGCTTGTTATACGGCACCTCCTACGAGCAGTACTTC. Amino acid sequence: CASSLLYGTSYEQYF.

The chain couples TRBV27 to TRBJ2-1, with 8 bases that match TRBD2. The junction had 14 bases not matched to a gene; V was cut back by 2 bases and J by 8 bases. The germline CDR1 and CDR2 sequences are MNHEY and SMNVEV (reference sequence). This CDR3 has 17 residues. CDR3 in amino acids: CASSLARGGRRWDEQFF. The CDR3 bases are TGTGCCAGCAGTTTAGCAAGGGGCGGGAGGCGGTGGGATGAGCAGTTCTTC.

CDR3: CASSLALYEQYF. The CDR3 nucleotides are TGTGCCAGCAGCTTAGCCCTGTACGAGCAGTACTTC. This sequence joins TRBV7-9 and TRBJ2-7; D gene unclear. CDR3 length: 12 residues. V shed 0 bases and J shed 4 bases, with 4 bases lying between them. In germline, CDR1 is SEHNR, CDR2 FQNEAQ (reference sequence).